The 25 T cell receptor beta chains below all came from one sample that was sequenced in a study of regulatory T cells in long-lasting Graves disease. The time point is: newly diagnosed GD, antithyroid drugs for less than 3 months. Extracted PBMC RNA gave rise to the TCR library. Through Arm-PCR of CDR3 regions and iRepertoire HTBI primers, TCR beta libraries were built. A single record per CDR3 protein comes from TCRdb applying MiXCR to the multiplex PCR reads. The table includes 520,000 or so distinct CDR3 sequences, about 12% detected once. Another study also made use of these data, one on T cells in Graves' hyperthyroidism and ophthalmopathy.

Here the sequenced sample was peripheral blood mononuclear cells (PBMCs), taken at new diagnosis, from a patient treated with antithyroid drugs. All receptors derive from a woman under 40 with Graves disease.

With respect to this clonotype: This sequence may be a read error, since a much larger clone differs from it by one base. The chain recombines TRBV6-5 with TRBJ2-5; no clear D gene. Germline lookup yields CDR1 MNHEY and CDR2 SVGAGI. V was shortened by 2 bases and J by 3 bases, with 7 bases between the two germline ends. The CDR3 consists of 13 residues. Written as DNA, the CDR3 is TGTGCCAGCAGTTACATTATCAAAGAGACCCAGTACTTC. As protein: CASSYIIKETQYF.

This clonotype was counted at least ten times. The gene calls are TRBV6-2 or TRBV6-3 and TRBJ2-7, with 9 bases identical to TRBD2. The V gene's germline CDR1 is MNHEY and CDR2 SVGEGT. V shed 0 bases, J shed 6 bases, and the junction held 6 bases outside the gene matches. This CDR3 region has 15 residues. This CDR3 reads CASSYSSGRSPEQYF. For the CDR3, the DNA is TGTGCCAGCAGTTACTCAAGCGGGAGGTCCCCCGAGCAGTACTTC.

This clonotype showed up many times. The gene calls are TRBV6-5 and TRBJ1-6; 9 nucleotides agree with TRBD1. Unmatched junction bases numbered 7, after V lost 4 bases and J lost 9 bases. Germline V gives CDR1 MNHEY, CDR2 SVGAGI. This CDR3 is built from 15 residues. The CDR3 DNA follows: TGTGCCAGCAGTTCCGACGGGACAGGGCGTTCACCCCTCCACTTT. Encoded protein: CASSSDGTGRSPLHF.

This clonotype came up many times. This chain connects TRBV18 to TRBJ2-5; D possibly matches TRBD1 or TRBD2 (5 bases each). Germline V gives CDR1 KGHSH, CDR2 LQKENI. Trimming took off 2 bases at V and 4 bases at J, with 8 bases between the two ends. The CDR3 spans 13 residues. The CDR3 DNA reads as TGTGCCAGCTCACCATACGGGACAGAGACCCAGTACTTC. Translation: CASSPYGTETQYF. The complete variable domain, with remaining parts taken from reference TRBV18 and TRBJ2-5, reads NAGVMQNPRHLVRRRGQEARLRCSPMKGHSHVYWYRQLPEEGLKFMVYLQKENIIDESGMPKERFSAEFPKEGPSILRIQQVVRGDSAAYFCASSPYGTETQYFGPGTRLLVL.

The table lists this clonotype with a few counts. The chain is built from TRBV19 and TRBJ1-5; a possible D gene is TRBD1 (6 bases). The CDR3 has 16 amino acids. CDR1 and CDR2 from the germline V gene are LNHDA and SQIVND (reference sequence). Trimming pared 8 bases from V and 3 bases from J, leaving 20 bases between. For the CDR3, the DNA is TGTGCCAGTCACCGACGGAGGGGGGCGGACAATCAGCCCCAGCATTTT. It is translated as CASHRRRGADNQPQHF.

This clonotype was seen a handful of times. The rearrangement joins TRBV27 to TRBJ1-5; possibly TRBD1 for D (6 bases). V lost 3 bases, J lost 2 bases, and 8 bases lay in between. In germline, CDR1 is MNHEY, CDR2 SMNVEV (reference sequence). The CDR3 totals 14 residues. The CDR3 nucleotides read TGTGCCAGCAGTTTCAGGACAGGCAATCAGCCCCAGCATTTT. Amino acids: CASSFRTGNQPQHF.

The chain carries TRBV28 and TRBJ1-2; a possible D gene is TRBD1 (5 bases). The CDR3 has 11 amino acids. Germline CDR1 MDHEN, CDR2 SYDVKM. The V end lost 6 bases, the J end lost 8 bases, and 10 bases lay between the germline ends. Here the CDR3 reads CASSHRWGYTF. Written as DNA, the CDR3 is TGTGCCAGCAGCCACAGGTGGGGCTACACCTTC.

This chain links TRBV5-5 with TRBJ1-1; D gene unclear. Trimming stripped 4 bases from V and 4 bases from J, with 11 bases between. CDR3 length: 13 amino acids. CDR1 is SGHKS, CDR2 YYEKEE, per germline (reference sequence). As DNA, the CDR3 is TGTGCCAGCAGCCGTCCAGGACCCACTGAAGCTTTCTTT. Translating it yields CASSRPGPTEAFF.

This clonotype has a count of ten or more. The rearrangement links TRBV2 to TRBJ2-7; maybe TRBD2 (6 bases). This CDR3 has 15 amino acids. CDR1 and CDR2 from the germline V gene are SNHLY and FYNNEI. Trimming pared 1 base from V and 3 bases from J, leaving 13 bases between. The CDR3 sequence is CASSEVGGMRYEQYF. Here the CDR3 DNA reads TGTGCCAGCAGTGAAGTCGGCGGGATGCGCTACGAGCAGTACTTC.

This clonotype was seen many times. This rearrangement joins TRBV2 to TRBJ2-7, with 9 bases aligning to TRBD1. Germline CDR1 is SNHLY and CDR2 is FYNNEI. Losses at the gene ends were 6 bases for V and 6 bases for J; bases not matched to a gene: 6. The CDR3 runs 13 residues. CDR3 protein: CASSGQGSGEQYF. The CDR3 DNA follows: TGTGCCAGCAGCGGACAGGGGAGTGGCGAGCAGTACTTC.

This clonotype appeared many times. V gene TRBV18 combines with J gene TRBJ2-3, with no clear D. V lost 2 bases and J 4 bases, leaving 4 bases between the germline ends. CDR1 is KGHSH and CDR2 is LQKENI in the germline V gene. CDR3 size: 12 residues. The CDR3 reads CASSPVPDTQYF. CDR3 bases: TGTGCCAGCTCACCAGTCCCAGATACGCAGTATTTT. The full variable domain, its missing parts supplied by reference TRBV18 and TRBJ2-3, is NAGVMQNPRHLVRRRGQEARLRCSPMKGHSHVYWYRQLPEEGLKFMVYLQKENIIDESGMPKERFSAEFPKEGPSILRIQQVVRGDSAAYFCASSPVPDTQYFGPGTRLTVL.

This clonotype was detected many times. J is TRBJ2-7 and V is TRBV6-1, with TRBD2 as a possible D gene (5 bases). This CDR3 is built from 14 residues. V dropped 7 bases and J dropped 0 bases, with 13 bases sitting between them. Germline V gene lookup returns CDR1 MNHNS and CDR2 SASEGT. The CDR3 loop reads CASTPRASSYEQYF. CDR3 nucleotides: TGTGCCAGCACCCCGCGGGCTAGCTCCTACGAGCAGTACTTC.

This clonotype was detected many times. The V and J genes are TRBV2 and TRBJ2-3; tentative D call: TRBD1 (6 bases). The V gene's germline CDR1 is SNHLY and CDR2 FYNNEI. Between the trimmed V and J ends, which lost 0 bases and 1 base, there was a span of 14 bases. The CDR3 length is 17 residues. The CDR3 is CASSEAEDSFGTDTQYF. Written as DNA, the CDR3 is TGTGCCAGCAGTGAAGCCGAGGACAGTTTCGGCACAGATACGCAGTATTTT.

This sequence joins TRBV6-5 and TRBJ2-2; D gene ambiguous. Trimming took 2 bases from V and 0 from J, leaving 25 bases between them. CDR1 MNHEY and CDR2 SVGAGI come from the germline V gene. CDR3 length: 21 residues. In nucleotides, the CDR3 is TGTGCCAGCAGTTACCGCCACCCGACGTGGAACCCAACCTCGAACACCGGGGAGCTGTTTTTT. This encodes CASSYRHPTWNPTSNTGELFF.

Concerning this clonotype: This may be a read error, as it is one base from a much larger clone. The chain uses TRBV28 and TRBJ1-1; 7 bases align to TRBD1. This CDR3 is 15 amino acids long. Per germline, CDR1 MDHEN and CDR2 SYDVKM. The CDR3 is CTSSNGGQPNTEAFF. In nucleotides, the CDR3 is TGTACCAGCAGCAATGGGGGACAGCCGAACACTGAAGCTTTCTTT.

This clonotype was detected ten times or more. The J gene is TRBJ1-6, the V gene TRBV7-2; D is uncertain. V dropped 2 bases and J dropped 8 bases, with 10 bases sitting between them. The CDR3 consists of 14 residues. Germline V CDR1 and CDR2: SGHTA, FQGNSA. The CDR3 reads CASSLMGRDSPLHF. In DNA, the CDR3 is TGTGCCAGCAGCTTAATGGGCCGCGATTCACCCCTCCACTTT.

The sample holds many counts of this clonotype. V and J are TRBV29-1 and TRBJ2-3, with a weak D call TRBD2 (6 bases). V was clipped by 5 bases and J by 1 base, with 10 bases between them. The germline V gene encodes CDR1 SQVTM and CDR2 ANQGSEA. The CDR3 is 13 residues long. The CDR3 DNA follows: TGCAGCGTTACGGGACTCGGCACAGATACGCAGTATTTT. This codes for CSVTGLGTDTQYF.

This chain links TRBV7-9 with TRBJ2-6; possibly TRBD1 or TRBD2 for D (5 bases each). The CDR3 runs 21 residues. Trimming stripped 1 base from V and 0 bases from J, with 22 bases between. CDR1 is SEHNR, CDR2 FQNEAQ, per germline (reference sequence). CDR3 in amino acids: CASSLGWLGRTLSSGANVLTF. In DNA form, the CDR3 reads TGTGCCAGCAGCTTAGGATGGCTGGGACGGACTTTGAGCTCTGGGGCCAACGTCCTGACTTTC.

This clonotype was seen at least ten times. CDR3 coding DNA: TGTGCCAGCAGCGGCGGTTGGGGTGGGAACCCTAGCACAGATACGCAGTATTTT. The encoded protein is CASSGGWGGNPSTDTQYF. The chain carries TRBV2 and TRBJ2-3; D unresolved. The germline V gene encodes CDR1 SNHLY and CDR2 FYNNEI. The V end was cut by 6 bases, the J end by 0 bases, with 22 bases between. The CDR3 extends over 18 amino acids.

The J gene is TRBJ2-1, the V gene TRBV11-2, with D possibly TRBD2 on 6 matching bases. Germline V gives CDR1 SGHAT, CDR2 FQNNGV. The CDR3 is made up of 14 amino acids. V lost 5 bases to trimming and J lost 1 base, with 9 bases between them. The CDR3 protein is CASSGAGSYNEQFF. The DNA for the CDR3 is TGTGCCAGCAGCGGGGCGGGGTCCTACAATGAGCAGTTCTTC.

A few counts support this clonotype. Germline is not matched at one junction end, which may reflect a read error. V usage is TRBV6-1 and J usage is TRBJ2-1; D possibly corresponds to TRBD1 (6 bases). The CDR3 covers 14 residues. CDR1 and CDR2 (germline): MNHNS, SASEGT. CDR3 sequence (DNA): TGTGCCAGCAGTGACAGGGGCTTCTACGATGAGCAGTTCTTC. It translates to CASSDRGFYDEQFF.

There are many counts of this clonotype. The J gene is TRBJ1-1, the V gene TRBV7-9; D is unclear. CDR3 length: 15 residues. V was clipped by 3 bases and J by 0 bases, with 11 bases between them. Germline lookup yields CDR1 SEHNR and CDR2 FQNEAQ (reference sequence). DNA of the CDR3: TGTGCCAGCAGCTTGGGAATGTCGATGAACACTGAAGCTTTCTTT. This translates into CASSLGMSMNTEAFF.

This clonotype has ten or more counts. J is TRBJ2-7 and V is TRBV7-9, with 9 bases that match TRBD1. The CDR3 totals 17 residues. The V gene end was trimmed by 4 bases and the J gene end by 2 bases; junction bases not matched to a gene: 12. Germline CDR1 and CDR2: SEHNR and FQNEAQ (reference sequence). The CDR3 reads CASSSTWGDRAAYEQYF. CDR3 coding DNA: TGTGCCAGCAGCTCCACCTGGGGGGACAGGGCCGCCTACGAGCAGTACTTC.

This clonotype appeared many times. This chain uses TRBV5-6 with TRBJ2-7; 7 nucleotides agree with TRBD1. With 0 bases clipped from V and 5 bases from J, the junction kept 2 bases outside the gene matches. Germline loops: CDR1 SGHDT, CDR2 YYEEEE. This CDR3 has 13 amino acids. Written as DNA, the CDR3 is TGTGCCAGCAGCTTGGGACAGGGTCACGAGCAGTACTTC. Amino acids: CASSLGQGHEQYF.

This clonotype was detected ten times or more. The chain has TRBV28 and TRBJ2-2; D might be TRBD2 (5 bases). V dropped 8 bases and J dropped 6 bases, with 7 bases sitting between them. Germline V gene lookup returns CDR1 MDHEN and CDR2 SYDVKM. The CDR3 spans 11 residues. The CDR3 nucleotides are TGTGCCAGCCGGGGATCCGGGGAGCTGTTTTTT. It yields the protein CASRGSGELFF.